This T cell receptor (beta chain) was recorded in a study of blood T cell repertoires in COVID-19. The repertoire was sequenced with immunoSEQ multiplex PCR; TCRdb's copy has only in-frame clones and lacks some. The sample records 95,000 to 150,000 clones, around 85% being singletons. The CDR3 length is 13 residues. Unmatched junction bases numbered 4, after V lost 4 bases and J lost 4 bases. Germline CDR1 is LGHDT and CDR2 is YNNKEL (reference sequence). This TCR came from a woman of 80 years or more with COVID-19, enrolled during active disease. Sample: peripheral blood. This chain links TRBV3-1 (or the pseudogene TRBV3-2) with TRBJ2-7, with 7 bases lining up with TRBD1. The CDR3 DNA reads TGTGCCAGCAGCCGGGACAGCGTTTACGAGCAGTACTTC. Its protein product is CASSRDSVYEQYF.